This section outlines one TCR beta chain sequence together with its context. The PCR ran on 60 Vbeta and 13 Jbeta primers. Some clones are missing from TCRdb's copy, which holds only in-frame ones; the method was immunoSEQ multiplex PCR. The sample consists of some 150,000 clones, 75% to 80% of them appearing once. This sample is drawn from a study of cytomegalovirus exposure and HLA in healthy donors. The CDR3 contains 15 residues. Per the germline V gene, CDR1 is SGHNT and CDR2 is YENEEA. J was trimmed by 1 base and V by 5 bases; bases with no gene match: 3. The V and J genes are TRBV11-3 and TRBJ2-2, with TRBD2 matching 8 bases. Material: PBMCs. This sequence originates from a woman between 50 and 59 years old in good health and CMV-seronegative. The CDR3 DNA follows: TGTGCCAGCAGCCCCGGGGGGGAGAACACCGGGGAGCTGTTTTTT. Encoded protein: CASSPGGENTGELFF.